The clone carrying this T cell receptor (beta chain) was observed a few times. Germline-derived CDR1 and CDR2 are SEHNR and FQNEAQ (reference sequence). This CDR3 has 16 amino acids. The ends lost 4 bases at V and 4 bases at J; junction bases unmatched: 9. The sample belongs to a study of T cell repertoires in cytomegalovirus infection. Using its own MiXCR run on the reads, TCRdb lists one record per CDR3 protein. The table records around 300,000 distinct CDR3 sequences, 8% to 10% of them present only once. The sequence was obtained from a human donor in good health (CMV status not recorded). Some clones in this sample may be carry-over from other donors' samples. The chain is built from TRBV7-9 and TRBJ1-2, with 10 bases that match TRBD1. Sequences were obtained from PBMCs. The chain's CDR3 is CASSSVVGTGAYGYTF. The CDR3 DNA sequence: TGTGCCAGCAGCTCCGTGGTAGGGACAGGGGCCTATGGCTACACCTTC.